Listed here is a single TCR beta chain. These data are taken from a study of neoadjuvant anti-PD-1 for oral cavity cancer. The time point was: after neoadjuvant nivolumab, at surgical resection. Trimming shortened V by 5 bases and J by 1 base, and 15 bases separated the two germline ends. The CDR3 extends over 16 amino acids. The germline V gene has CDR1 SEHNR and CDR2 FQNEAQ (reference sequence). Using immunoSEQ multiplex PCR, the repertoire was profiled, and TCRdb retains in-frame clones only, with some absent. The sample contains about 72,000 clones, 70% to 90% of which appear only once. The sequence derives from a person aged 40 to 85 with oral cavity squamous cell carcinoma. The source material was PBMCs, sampled after nivolumab (anti-PD-1) treatment. V usage is TRBV7-9 and J usage is TRBJ1-5; TRBD1 might be the D (5 bases). The chain's CDR3 is CASSPHEGISNQPQHF. The CDR3 coding sequence is TGTGCCAGCAGCCCACACGAGGGGATCAGCAATCAGCCCCAGCATTTT. The whole variable domain, remainder taken from reference TRBV7-9 and TRBJ1-5, is DTGVSQNPRHKITKRGQNVTFRCDPISEHNRLYWYRQTLGQGPEFLTYFQNEAQLEKSRLLSDRFSAERPKGSFSTLEIQRTEQGDSAMYLCASSPHEGISNQPQHFGDGTRLSIL.